A selection of T cell receptor beta chains follows, all from one sample in a study of T cells after yellow fever vaccination. TCRdb itself ran the 5' RACE reads through MiXCR, one entry per CDR3 protein. Found here are around 500,000 distinct CDR3 sequences, around a fifth of them singletons; the top ten hold roughly 16%. The sample was PBMCs, taken about 20 days after the first yellow fever vaccination. These receptors all stem from a man aged 18 to 30 who received the YFV17D yellow fever vaccine. CDR3s include the opening cysteine and the closing phenylalanine or tryptophan. A D gene is named only where the DNA matches it firmly. Expanded clones get a size class; other rows say once, few or many, or leave the size out.

v_gene	abundance	j_gene	d_gene	CDR3nt	CDR3aa
TRBV7-6	NA	TRBJ1-5	NA	TGTGCCAGCAGCCCAGGTCCCAACGGGCAGCCCCAGCATTTT	CASSPGPNGQPQHF
TRBV20-1	NA	TRBJ1-1	NA	TGCAGTGCTAGATACCGGGGGGCGGTAAACACTGAAGCTTTCTTT	CSARYRGAVNTEAFF
TRBV9	few	TRBJ2-2	NA	TGTGCCAGCAGCCCCCGGGGGCAGGCCCTGGCGGGGGAGCTGTTTTTT	CASSPRGQALAGELFF
TRBV18	many	TRBJ1-1	NA	TGTGCCAGCTCTTCATCACTGGAGGGAACTGAAGCTTTCTTT	CASSSSLEGTEAFF
TRBV29-1	NA	TRBJ1-1	NA	TGCAGCGTTTGTCAGGGTGGAGGTGAAGCTTTCTTT	CSVCQGGGEAFF
TRBV15	many	TRBJ1-6	NA	TGTGCCACCAGGCGGGACTCGGCCACCCTCCACTTT	CATRRDSATLHF
TRBV5-1	NA	TRBJ2-7	TRBD1	TGCGCCAGCAGCCCCAGGGGGACAGGAACGCGGGAGCAGTACTTC	CASSPRGTGTREQYF
TRBV27	NA	TRBJ2-5	NA	TGTGCCAGCAGTCCCCCGGGAACCCGGACGACCCAGTACTTC	CASSPPGTRTTQYF
TRBV5-6	few	TRBJ2-2	NA	TGTGCCAGCAGTTTGATCGGGGACCCCAGTCTGGGGGAGCTGTTTTTT	CASSLIGDPSLGELFF
TRBV7-7	few	TRBJ2-2	NA	TGTGCTAGCAGCTTAATCGGGACTGGGGACACCGGGGAGCTGTTTTTT	CASSLIGTGDTGELFF
TRBV7-9	few	TRBJ2-1	NA	TGTGCCAGCAGCGGGGGTTGGGGGAGCTCCTACAATGAGCAGTTCTTC	CASSGGWGSSYNEQFF
TRBV7-9	many	TRBJ1-6	NA	TGTGCCAGCAGCTTAGGCGGTCATTCACCCCTCCACTTT	CASSLGGHSPLHF
TRBV5-1	NA	TRBJ1-1	NA	TGCGCCAGCAGGGGGTCGGGGAACACTGAAGCTTTCTTT	CASRGSGNTEAFF
TRBV29-1	few	TRBJ2-1	TRBD1	TGCAGCGTTCGAAAATGGGACAGGTCCAATGAGCAGTTCTTC	CSVRKWDRSNEQFF
TRBV7-9	NA	TRBJ1-1	NA	TGTGCCAGCAGCTTAGCGCAGGGACGGTTGAACACTGAAGCTTTCTTT	CASSLAQGRLNTEAFF
TRBV12-3/TRBV12-4	NA	TRBJ2-7	NA	TGTGCCAGCAGTTTGGGACGGACACGGGCTTCGTACTTC	CASSLGRTRASYF
TRBV12-5	few	TRBJ2-2	NA	TGTGCTAGTGGTTTTAGGGTAGGCCCGAACACCGGGGAGCTGTTTTTT	CASGFRVGPNTGELFF
TRBV20-1	few	TRBJ1-4	TRBD1	TGCAGTGCAGGGAGGGGGACAGGTACTGAAAAACTGTTTTTT	CSAGRGTGTEKLFF
TRBV6-2/TRBV6-3	few	TRBJ1-1	NA	TGTGCCAGCAGAGACCCCACTGAAGCTTTCTTT	CASRDPTEAFF
TRBV5-1	NA	TRBJ2-7	TRBD2	TGCGCCAGCAGCCGGGGGGGCATCTCAACCTACGAGCAGTACTTC	CASSRGGISTYEQYF
TRBV12-3/TRBV12-4	NA	TRBJ2-3	TRBD1	TGTGCCAGCAACCGACAGGGGGCGCTGGGAGATACGCAGTATTTT	CASNRQGALGDTQYF
TRBV20-1	NA	TRBJ1-5	TRBD1	TGCAGTGCTAGAGGGAGACAGGGGGCGCGGCAGCCCCAGCATTTT	CSARGRQGARQPQHF
TRBV5-1	NA	TRBJ1-2	TRBD1	TGCGCCAGCAGCGAGGGGACAGCGTATGGCTACACCTTC	CASSEGTAYGYTF
TRBV7-9	few	TRBJ1-1	NA	TGTGCCAGCAGCTTAAGGGCAGCAACAAACACTGAAGCTTTCTTT	CASSLRAATNTEAFF
TRBV3-1	NA	TRBJ1-6	NA	TGTGCCAGCAGCCTACTCGGACGGGATAATTCACCCCTCCACTTT	CASSLLGRDNSPLHF
TRBV11-1	many	TRBJ2-1	TRBD2	TGTGCCAGCAGCCCAAGCGGGGGGGGCTACAATGAGCAGTTCTTC	CASSPSGGGYNEQFF
TRBV7-9	NA	TRBJ1-1	NA	TGTGCCAGCAGCTTAGGAGAGGGGCTGATGAGGACTGAAGCTTTCTTT	CASSLGEGLMRTEAFF
TRBV4-1	NA	TRBJ2-3	TRBD2	TGCGCCAGCAGCCAACAAGGACTAGCGGGGCCGATGGGCACAGATACGCAGTATTTT	CASSQQGLAGPMGTDTQYF
TRBV7-2	many	TRBJ2-3	TRBD2	TGTGCCAGCAGCGATCCGGGACTAGCAATGAATACGCAGTATTTT	CASSDPGLAMNTQYF
TRBV29-1	NA	TRBJ2-1	TRBD1	TGCAGCTCAAAAGAGGGGGCCTTCTCTTCTGAGCAGTTCTTC	CSSKEGAFSSEQFF
TRBV6-2/TRBV6-3	NA	TRBJ1-1	TRBD1	TGTGCCAGCAGTTACTCGCAGCTCGGACAGGGGTATATTGAAGCTTTCTTT	CASSYSQLGQGYIEAFF